The 2 T cell receptor beta chains below come from one sample, sequenced in a study of shared clonotypes between healthy human individuals. Repertoires were generated with immunoSEQ multiplex PCR, while TCRdb's copy carries only in-frame clones and drops some. The sample has some 2,400,000 clones, approximately 95% seen once. Sequencing was done on a sample of naive CD4+ T cells sorted from blood. As to subset: CD45RA+ positively selected. The receptor set was obtained from a man aged 18 to 30 in good health.

The gene calls are TRBV7-9 and TRBJ1-5; D might be TRBD1 (6 bases). Germline CDR1 and CDR2: SEHNR and FQNEAQ (reference sequence). The CDR3 runs 15 residues. Trimming pared 3 bases from V and 5 bases from J, leaving 14 bases between. The CDR3 reads CASSLGTLGHQPQHF. The CDR3 DNA follows: TGTGCCAGCAGCTTGGGGACACTAGGTCATCAGCCCCAGCATTTT. The full variable domain, its missing parts supplied by reference TRBV7-9 and TRBJ1-5, is DTGVSQNPRHKITKRGQNVTFRCDPISEHNRLYWYRQTLGQGPEFLTYFQNEAQLEKSRLLSDRFSAERPKGSFSTLEIQRTEQGDSAMYLCASSLGTLGHQPQHFGDGTRLSIL.

The chain recombines TRBV7-8 with TRBJ1-5; no reliable D call. This CDR3 contains 16 residues. The V and J ends lost 4 bases and 6 bases respectively, with 19 bases between them. CDR1 SGHVS and CDR2 FQNEAQ come from the germline V gene. Here the CDR3 DNA reads TGTGCCAGCAGCTCCGCAACGGGAGCGTGGAGTCAGCCCCAGCATTTT. It codes for CASSSATGAWSQPQHF.